This T cell receptor beta chain was sequenced during a study of blood T cell repertoires in COVID-19. Generated by immunoSEQ multiplex PCR, the TCRdb table keeps only in-frame clones and is missing some. The top ten clones hold roughly 3.5% of a sample with approximately 150,000 clones, about four fifths of them seen once. This clone appeared a single time. Unmatched junction bases numbered 9, after V lost 7 bases and J lost 6 bases. The CDR3 contains 16 residues. Germline V gene data show CDR1 as LNHDA and CDR2 as SQIVND (reference sequence). The sequence derives from a woman aged 50 to 60 with acute COVID-19. This sequence joins TRBV19 and TRBJ1-6, with TRBD1 identical over 10 bases. The sample was PBMCs or T cells enriched from blood (not recorded which). In nucleotides, the CDR3 is TGTGCCAGTACGCGGGGGGACAGGGGACCTAATTCACCCCTCCACTTT. It codes for CASTRGDRGPNSPLHF.